This passage covers 30 T cell receptor beta chains from one sample sequenced in a study of sequential checkpoint blockade in melanoma. Repertoires were generated with immunoSEQ multiplex PCR, while TCRdb's copy carries only in-frame clones and drops some. The sample carries thousands of clones, 90% recorded once. The treatment here: randomized to nivolumab then ipilimumab (arm A) or the reverse (arm B). The sequences come from CD8+ T cells sorted from blood (inferred from file names), collected from a patient given nivolumab and ipilimumab in sequence. Receptors were obtained from a human donor with melanoma.

V and J are TRBV7-7 and TRBJ2-1; 8 bases agree with TRBD2. The length of the CDR3 is 16 residues. V dropped 4 bases and J dropped 0; count of bases not matched to a gene: 5. CDR1 is SSHAT, CDR2 FNYEAQ, per germline (reference sequence). CDR3 in amino acids: CASSSKRGSSYNEQFF. In DNA form, the CDR3 reads TGTGCCAGCAGCTCTAAGCGGGGGAGCTCCTACAATGAGCAGTTCTTC. The full variable domain, with the rest looked up from reference TRBV7-7 and TRBJ2-1, is GAGVSQSPRYKVTKRGQDVTLRCDPISSHATLYWYQQALGQGPEFLTYFNYEAQPDKSGLPSDRFSAERPEGSISTLTIQRTEQRDSAMYRCASSSKRGSSYNEQFFGPGTRLTVL.

The chain has TRBV4-3 and TRBJ2-2; D gene uncertain. The CDR3 extends over 15 amino acids. Trimming left V 0 bases short and J 2 bases short, with 7 bases between. The V gene's germline CDR1 is LGHNA and CDR2 YSLEER. The CDR3 loop reads CASSQDRFNTGELFF. As DNA, the CDR3 is TGCGCCAGCAGCCAAGACAGATTCAACACCGGGGAGCTGTTTTTT.

The chain has TRBV14 and TRBJ1-2; weak D call: TRBD1 (5 bases). Deletions cut 6 bases from V and 3 bases from J, with 17 bases between. Looked up from germline, CDR1 is SGHDN and CDR2 is FVKESK. This CDR3 has 15 amino acids. This CDR3 reads CASSPREGRDYGYTF. CDR3 coding DNA: TGTGCCAGCAGTCCCAGGGAGGGGAGGGACTATGGCTACACCTTC.

The V gene is TRBV6-5, the J gene TRBJ1-2; D remains unclear. V was pared by 6 bases and J by 4 bases, with 12 bases between. The CDR3 spans 13 residues. Germline V gene sequence: CDR1 MNHEY, CDR2 SVGAGI. The CDR3 DNA follows: TGTGCCAGCAGCCCGACTCGCCTCTATGGCTACACCTTC. This encodes CASSPTRLYGYTF.

This clone was observed once. The chain combines TRBV9 with TRBJ1-1; no clear D. The CDR3 consists of 15 residues. The V gene's germline CDR1 is SGDLS and CDR2 YYNGEE. V was shortened by 3 bases and J by 1 base, with 13 bases between the two germline ends. DNA for the CDR3: TGTGCCAGCAGCGCCACTCGCTCGCCGAACACTGAAGCTTTCTTT. Translated: CASSATRSPNTEAFF.

The sample holds a few counts of this clone. The chain combines TRBV7-9 with TRBJ2-7; D gene unclear. Germline-derived CDR1 and CDR2 are SEHNR and FQNEAQ (reference sequence). The V end lost 7 bases, the J end lost 2 bases, and 6 bases lay between the germline ends. The CDR3 totals 11 residues. CDR3 in DNA: TGTGCCAGCATGGAGACCTACGAGCAGTACTTC. As protein: CASMETYEQYF.

The genes are TRBV27 and TRBJ1-1, with a weak D call TRBD1 (5 bases). Trimming removed 11 bases from V and 3 bases from J, with 16 bases in between. Germline CDR1 is MNHEY and CDR2 is SMNVEV (reference sequence). CDR3 size: 13 residues. For the CDR3, the DNA is TGTGCCGCCGGGCCCAGGGTTGACACTGAAGCTTTCTTT. This translates into CAAGPRVDTEAFF.

This sequence joins TRBV4-1 and TRBJ1-5; 8 bases agree with TRBD1. Losses at the gene ends were 5 bases for V and 10 bases for J; bases not matched to a gene: 13. This CDR3 comprises 15 residues. Germline CDR1 MGHRA, CDR2 YSYEKL. CDR3 loop: CASSTDGPGTGPQHF. DNA of the CDR3: TGCGCCAGCAGCACCGATGGCCCGGGGACAGGACCCCAGCATTTT.

The V and J genes are TRBV4-3 and TRBJ1-5; 10 bases map to TRBD1. The CDR3 has 16 residues. With V trimmed by 1 base and J by 7 bases, 7 bases remained unmatched. Germline CDR1 reads LGHNA; CDR2 reads YSLEER. The CDR3 sequence: CASSQGTDRGIQPQHF. In DNA form, the CDR3 reads TGCGCCAGCAGCCAAGGTACGGACAGGGGGATACAGCCCCAGCATTTT.

V usage is TRBV5-6 and J usage is TRBJ2-7; TRBD1 matches at 8 bases. Losses at the gene ends were 0 bases for V and 2 bases for J; bases not matched to a gene: 7. Germline V CDR1 and CDR2: SGHDT, YYEEEE. This CDR3 has 16 residues. The CDR3 DNA reads as TGTGCCAGCAGCTTGGTCCGGGACAGGAATACCTACGAGCAGTACGTC. It yields the protein CASSLVRDRNTYEQYV.

The rearrangement links TRBV19 to TRBJ1-1; D may be TRBD1 (6 bases). Germline V gene sequence: CDR1 LNHDA, CDR2 SQIVND (reference sequence). The V gene lost 5 bases and the J gene lost 4 bases, with 14 bases spanning the gap. CDR3 length equals 14 residues. CDR3: CASSPRDTSTEAFF. In nucleotides, the CDR3 is TGTGCCAGTAGTCCCCGGGACACTAGCACTGAAGCTTTCTTT.

This clone was counted once. V gene TRBV19 combines with J gene TRBJ2-7, with D hard to call. Germline V gene data show CDR1 as LNHDA and CDR2 as SQIVND (reference sequence). This CDR3 has 12 residues. Trimming left V 2 bases short and J 3 bases short, with 5 bases between. The CDR3 sequence is CASSIPGYEQYF. The CDR3 region has the DNA TGTGCCAGTAGTATACCCGGCTACGAGCAGTACTTC.

The chain combines TRBV7-3 with TRBJ2-7; tentatively, D is TRBD1 (7 bases). The ends were cut back, 4 bases at V and 6 bases at J, with 10 bases in the middle. Per germline, CDR1 SGHTA and CDR2 FQGTGA. CDR3 length: 12 residues. CDR3 bases: TGTGCCAGCAGCTCGCAGGGGGGCGAGCAGTACTTC. Translated, it gives CASSSQGGEQYF.

The rearrangement links TRBV7-3 to TRBJ2-2; 9 nucleotides agree with TRBD1. The V segment lost 0 bases and the J segment 5 bases; nucleotides outside the gene matches: 10. This CDR3 has 18 residues. The V gene's germline CDR1 is SGHTA and CDR2 FQGTGA. Here the CDR3 DNA reads TGTGCCAGCAGCTTAACATCCCTCACAGGGGGCATTACCGGGGAGCTGTTTTTT. Amino acids: CASSLTSLTGGITGELFF. The full variable domain, its missing parts supplied by reference TRBV7-3 and TRBJ2-2, is GAGVSQTPSNKVTEKGKYVELRCDPISGHTALYWYRQSLGQGPEFLIYFQGTGAADDSGLPNDRFFAVRPEGSVSTLKIQRTERGDSAVYLCASSLTSLTGGITGELFFGEGSRLTVL.

The chain combines TRBV5-1 with TRBJ2-7; the D gene is possibly TRBD2 (6 bases). V lost 6 bases and J 4 bases, leaving 8 bases between the germline ends. Per germline, CDR1 SGHRS and CDR2 YFSETQ. CDR3 length: 11 amino acids. CDR3 region: CASTAGYEQYF. DNA for the CDR3: TGCGCCAGCACGGCGGGGTACGAGCAGTACTTC.

The chain links TRBV9 to TRBJ2-1; 9 nucleotides match TRBD2. CDR1 and CDR2 (germline): SGDLS, YYNGEE. There are 16 residues in the CDR3. Losses at the gene ends were 4 bases for V and 8 bases for J; bases not matched to a gene: 13. CDR3 nucleotide sequence: TGTGCCAGCAGCCCCAGGGGGGGACTAGCTTTCTATGAGCAGTTCTTC. Residues: CASSPRGGLAFYEQFF. Complete variable domain (other parts from reference TRBV9 and TRBJ2-1): DSGVTQTPKHLITATGQRVTLRCSPRSGDLSVYWYQQSLDQGLQFLIQYYNGEERAKGNILERFSAQQFPDLHSELNLSSLELGDSALYFCASSPRGGLAFYEQFFGPGTRLTVL.

The J gene is TRBJ1-2, the V gene TRBV19; D not certain. Trimming cost V 0 bases and J 1 base, with 9 bases left between them. This CDR3 is 15 amino acids long. Germline V gene data show CDR1 as LNHDA and CDR2 as SQIVND (reference sequence). The chain's CDR3 is CASSIDRRVNYGYTF. The CDR3 bases are TGTGCCAGTAGTATAGACAGGAGGGTTAACTATGGCTACACCTTC. The variable domain in full, completed from reference TRBV19 and TRBJ1-2, reads DGGITQSPKYLFRKEGQNVTLSCEQNLNHDAMYWYRQDPGQGLRLIYYSQIVNDFQKGDIAEGYSVSREKKESFPLTVTSAQKNPTAFYLCASSIDRRVNYGYTFGSGTRLTVV.

The rearrangement uses TRBV9 and TRBJ2-7; weak D call: TRBD1 (5 bases). Trimming pared 0 bases from V and 1 base from J, leaving 14 bases between. The CDR3 runs 16 residues. The germline V gene has CDR1 SGDLS and CDR2 YYNGEE. Here the CDR3 DNA reads TGTGCCAGCAGCGTAGAAGAGACAGTCCCATCCTACGAGCAGTACTTC. It is translated as CASSVEETVPSYEQYF.

The V and J genes are TRBV7-8 and TRBJ1-2; the D gene is possibly TRBD1 (6 bases). Trimming took off 5 bases at V and 3 bases at J, with 16 bases between the two ends. This CDR3 is 15 amino acids long. Germline V gene data show CDR1 as SGHVS and CDR2 as FQNEAQ. DNA of the CDR3: TGTGCCAGCAGCCCTCGCCGGGGGGCGTACTATGGCTACACCTTC. Its protein product is CASSPRRGAYYGYTF.

The chain recombines TRBV28 with TRBJ2-7, with D perhaps matching TRBD2 (6 bases). V lost 7 bases to trimming and J lost 6 bases, with 19 bases between them. The CDR3 consists of 14 residues. Germline V gene sequence: CDR1 MDHEN, CDR2 SYDVKM. The CDR3: CASTPGTLSSEQYF. Written as DNA, the CDR3 is TGTGCCAGCACCCCGGGGACTCTATCAAGCGAGCAGTACTTC. The full variable domain, rest sourced from reference TRBV28 and TRBJ2-7, is DVKVTQSSRYLVKRTGEKVFLECVQDMDHENMFWYRQDPGLGLRLIYFSYDVKMKEKGDIPEGYSVSREKKERFSLILESASTNQTSMYLCASTPGTLSSEQYFGPGTRLTVT.

CDR3 nucleotides: TGTGCCAGCAGTTTGGTCGGGACTGGCACCTACGAGCAGTACGTC. Its protein is CASSLVGTGTYEQYV. The chain carries TRBV27 and TRBJ2-7, with D tentatively TRBD2 (6 bases). V lost 3 bases, J lost 2 bases, and 14 bases lay in between. CDR1 and CDR2 from the germline V gene are MNHEY and SMNVEV (reference sequence). The CDR3 totals 15 residues.

The chain carries TRBV19 and TRBJ2-7, with D possibly matching TRBD2 (5 bases). Germline V gene data show CDR1 as LNHDA and CDR2 as SQIVND (reference sequence). There are 13 residues in the CDR3. V was cut by 5 bases and J by 0 bases, with 8 bases left in between. CDR3 bases: TGTGCCAGTAGTCCCGGGGACTCCTACGAGCAGTACTTC. Translated, it gives CASSPGDSYEQYF.

The J gene is TRBJ1-1, the V gene TRBV7-9; no firm D call. The CDR3 sequence is 15 residues long. The ends were cut back, 5 bases at V and 5 bases at J, with 18 bases in the middle. The V gene's germline CDR1 is SEHNR and CDR2 FQNEAQ (reference sequence). The CDR3 spells CASSGRRAVETEAFF. CDR3 in DNA: TGTGCCAGCAGCGGACGGCGGGCGGTAGAAACTGAAGCTTTCTTT.

The chain links TRBV7-9 to TRBJ2-7; TRBD2 matches at 10 bases. The CDR3 extends over 13 amino acids. CDR1 SEHNR and CDR2 FQNEAQ come from the germline V gene (reference sequence). The CDR3 region has the DNA TGTGTCGCTAGCGGGGGAACCTCCTACGAGCAGTACTTC. Translating gives CVASGGTSYEQYF.

The chain couples TRBV4-1 to TRBJ1-1; D not resolved. V lost 4 bases and J 1 base, leaving 10 bases between the germline ends. The CDR3 length is 14 residues. Germline V gives CDR1 MGHRA, CDR2 YSYEKL. CDR3 DNA sequence: TGCGCCAGCAGCCTAGGCGGTGAGAACACTGAAGCTTTCTTT. It yields the protein CASSLGGENTEAFF.

This clone is a singleton in its sample. The CDR3 bases are TGTGCCAGCAGCACGGGGAGGCCGAGCTCCTACGAGCAGTACGTC. Its translation: CASSTGRPSSYEQYV. The chain recombines TRBV7-8 with TRBJ2-7; D perhaps matches TRBD2 (6 bases). Germline V lookup: CDR1 SGHVS, CDR2 FQNEAQ. Trimming pared 5 bases from V and 0 bases from J, leaving 14 bases between. This CDR3 contains 15 residues.

The J gene is TRBJ1-3, the V gene TRBV7-3; TRBD1 agrees at 7 bases. CDR1 and CDR2 from the germline V gene are SGHTA and FQGTGA. V shed 4 bases, J shed 4 bases, and the junction held 4 bases outside the gene matches. The CDR3 is made up of 14 amino acids. The CDR3, as DNA: TGTGCCAGCAGCTCGACAGGGCTGGGAAACACCATATATTTT. Its translation is CASSSTGLGNTIYF.

The rearrangement joins TRBV5-8 to TRBJ2-7, with a possible D match to TRBD1 (5 bases). There are 13 residues in the CDR3. Germline values: CDR1 SGHTS, CDR2 YDEGEE. Trimming took 4 bases from V and 3 from J, leaving 11 bases between them. The CDR3 protein is CASSPRAFYEQYV. CDR3 sequence (DNA): TGTGCCAGCAGCCCCAGGGCCTTCTACGAGCAGTACGTC.

The genes are TRBV10-1 and TRBJ2-7; 7 bases agree with TRBD1. The V and J ends lost 4 bases and 2 bases, in that order; junction bases with no gene match: 8. The CDR3 has 15 amino acids. Germline-derived CDR1 and CDR2 are WNHNN and SYGVQD (reference sequence). This CDR3 is CASSGTGPRPYEQYF. CDR3 DNA: TGCGCCAGCAGTGGGACAGGACCGAGGCCCTACGAGCAGTACTTC.

This rearrangement joins TRBV5-6 to TRBJ2-7; TRBD2 matches 9 bases. Germline values: CDR1 SGHDT, CDR2 YYEEEE. The ends lost 3 bases at V and 6 bases at J; junction bases unmatched: 1. The CDR3 totals 12 residues. The CDR3 loop is CASSWREGEQYF. As DNA, the CDR3 is TGTGCCAGCAGCTGGCGGGAGGGCGAGCAGTACTTC.